The 26 T cell receptor beta chains in this list originate from one sample, sequenced in a study of T cell repertoires in cytomegalovirus infection. TCRdb reanalysed the reads using MiXCR and keeps one entry per CDR3 protein. The sample has about 490,000 distinct CDR3 sequences, more than 15% seen once; the top ten hold roughly a quarter. The sample was CD8+ T cells from PBMCs. The receptors were gathered from a human donor in good health (CMV status not recorded). Some clones in this sample may be carry-over from other donors' samples.

This clonotype was seen many times. CDR3 sequence reads: CASTSPARDRGVKDTQYF. The CDR3 nucleotides are TGTGCCAGTACCTCTCCCGCCAGGGACAGGGGCGTGAAAGATACGCAGTATTTT. This sequence joins TRBV19 and TRBJ2-3; 10 bases are a match to TRBD1. This CDR3 region has 18 residues. J was trimmed by 5 bases and V by 7 bases; bases with no gene match: 18. The V gene's germline CDR1 is LNHDA and CDR2 SQIVND (reference sequence).

This clonotype has at least ten counts. The V and J genes are TRBV2 and TRBJ2-7; a possible D gene is TRBD2 (6 bases). The germline gives CDR1 SNHLY, CDR2 FYNNEI. Deletions cut 7 bases from V and 2 bases from J, with 12 bases between. The CDR3 length is 13 residues. The CDR3 is CASKAASAYEQYF. In DNA, the CDR3 is TGTGCCAGCAAAGCCGCTAGCGCCTACGAGCAGTACTTC.

This clonotype has at least ten counts. V usage is TRBV7-9 and J usage is TRBJ1-2; TRBD1 matches 8 bases. The V segment lost 5 bases and the J segment 1 base; nucleotides outside the gene matches: 6. In germline, CDR1 is SEHNR, CDR2 FQNEAQ (reference sequence). The CDR3 length is 15 residues. The CDR3 loop reads CASSPGTGNNYGYTF. The CDR3 DNA reads TGTGCCAGCAGCCCCGGGACAGGAAATAACTATGGCTACACCTTC.

In regard to this clonotype: A single base separates this from a much larger clone, so it may be a read error. This chain uses TRBV6-5 with TRBJ2-7; 7 bases line up with TRBD1. The CDR3 extends over 18 amino acids. Losses at the gene ends were 5 bases for V and 4 bases for J; bases not matched to a gene: 20. The germline V gene encodes CDR1 MNHEY and CDR2 SVGAGI. CDR3 nucleotides: TGTGCCAGCAGTGACTTTCCCTCACCGGACAGGCCTTATTACGAGCAGTACTTC. This sequence encodes CASSDFPSPDRPYYEQYF.

This clonotype came up a few times. J is TRBJ2-3 and V is TRBV6-5; no clear D. Germline loops: CDR1 MNHEY, CDR2 SVGAGI. The CDR3 covers 14 residues. The V gene lost 0 bases and the J gene lost 4 bases, with 8 bases spanning the gap. CDR3 in DNA: TGTGCCAGCAGTTACTCAGGGATGCCAGATACGCAGTATTTT. Its translation: CASSYSGMPDTQYF.

This clonotype occurred a few times. The chain combines TRBV10-3 with TRBJ2-7; D unresolved. V gave up 3 bases and J gave up 5 bases, with 5 bases separating them. Looked up from germline, CDR1 is ENHRY and CDR2 is SYGVKD. The CDR3 has 11 amino acids. The CDR3 DNA follows: TGTGCCATCAGTGAAGGTCACGAGCAGTACTTC. Protein sequence: CAISEGHEQYF.

This clonotype was recorded at least ten times. This sequence joins TRBV7-8 and TRBJ1-1, with D possibly TRBD1 on 5 matching bases. V lost 4 bases and J 6 bases, leaving 12 bases between the germline ends. The CDR3 is made up of 13 amino acids. Germline assignment: CDR1 SGHVS and CDR2 FQNEAQ. CDR3 sequence: CASSSGGIAEAFF. CDR3 nucleotides: TGTGCCAGCAGCTCTGGGGGGATCGCTGAAGCTTTCTTT.

This clonotype occurred many times. The chain combines TRBV7-6 with TRBJ2-6; D is perhaps TRBD1 (5 bases). V lost 3 bases, J lost 0 bases, and 6 bases lay in between. Germline V gene data show CDR1 as SGHVS and CDR2 as FNYEAQ. The CDR3 consists of 15 residues. CDR3 region: CASSFRVSGANVLTF. The CDR3, as DNA: TGTGCCAGCAGCTTCAGGGTCTCTGGGGCCAACGTCCTGACTTTC.

A few counts support this clonotype. The chain links TRBV20-1 to TRBJ2-1; TRBD2 agrees at 8 bases. The CDR3 totals 15 residues. Germline lookup yields CDR1 DFQATT and CDR2 SNEGSKA (reference sequence). V shed 4 bases and J 1 base; nucleotides not matched to a gene: 6. This chain's CDR3 is CSATTSVSSYNEQFF. Here the CDR3 DNA reads TGCAGTGCTACGACTAGCGTATCGTCCTACAATGAGCAGTTCTTC.

The genes are TRBV11-2 and TRBJ2-3; the D is unclear. Germline V gene sequence: CDR1 SGHAT, CDR2 FQNNGV. There are 14 residues in the CDR3. The V gene lost 1 base and the J gene lost 10 bases, with 15 bases spanning the gap. The CDR3 DNA follows: TGTGCCAGCAGCTTAGGGTCGGCCCTGGGGTCGCAGTATTTT. Its translation: CASSLGSALGSQYF.

The chain carries TRBV5-1 and TRBJ2-1; 7 bases align to TRBD2. The CDR3 has 18 amino acids. The junction had 14 bases not matched to a gene; V was cut back by 0 bases and J by 5 bases. Per germline, CDR1 SGHRS and CDR2 YFSETQ. The DNA for the CDR3 is TGCGCCAGCAGCTTGGCTAGCGGTCCCAAGGCCGGGGACAATGAGCAGTTCTTC. Amino acids: CASSLASGPKAGDNEQFF.

This clonotype was observed at least ten times. The chain recombines TRBV7-2 with TRBJ1-5; D is unresolved. The CDR3 extends over 15 amino acids. Trimming pared 1 base from V and 0 bases from J, leaving 7 bases between. Germline V gene lookup returns CDR1 SGHTA and CDR2 FQGNSA. CDR3 protein: CASSLVGISNQPQHF. In DNA, the CDR3 is TGTGCCAGCAGCTTAGTCGGAATTAGCAATCAGCCCCAGCATTTT. Based on the CDR3 plus reference TRBV7-2 and TRBJ1-5, the full variable domain is GAGVSQSPSNKVTEKGKDVELRCDPISGHTALYWYRQSLGQGLEFLIYFQGNSAPDKSGLPSDRFSAERTGGSVSTLTIQRTQQEDSAVYLCASSLVGISNQPQHFGDGTRLSIL.

The sample holds many counts of this clonotype. The chain combines TRBV27 with TRBJ1-6; tentative D call: TRBD1 (6 bases). V lost 7 bases, J lost 0 bases, and 10 bases lay in between. Germline V gene sequence: CDR1 MNHEY, CDR2 SMNVEV (reference sequence). CDR3 length equals 15 residues. In nucleotides, the CDR3 is TGTGCCAGCAACGACAGGAGCTCCTATAATTCACCCCTCCACTTT. Residues: CASNDRSSYNSPLHF.

This clonotype was counted a few times. The chain employs TRBV15 and TRBJ1-4; D might be TRBD1 (5 bases). Germline-derived CDR1 and CDR2 are LNHNV and YYDKDF (reference sequence). The CDR3 loop spans 15 amino acids. V lost 5 bases, J lost 7 bases, and 17 bases lay in between. CDR3 sequence (DNA): TGTGCCACCAGCCCAGGGAGGGAGGGTAGTGAAAAACTGTTTTTT. Residues: CATSPGREGSEKLFF. The variable domain in full, completed from reference TRBV15 and TRBJ1-4, reads DAMVIQNPRYQVTQFGKPVTLSCSQTLNHNVMYWYQQKSSQAPKLLFHYYDKDFNNEADTPDNFQSRRPNTSFCFLDIRSPGLGDTAMYLCATSPGREGSEKLFFGSGTQLSVL.

The V gene is TRBV20-1, the J gene TRBJ2-3, with no clear D. The V gene lost 0 bases and the J gene lost 6 bases, with 16 bases spanning the gap. Germline V CDR1 and CDR2: DFQATT, SNEGSKA (reference sequence). The CDR3 is 15 residues long. The CDR3 sequence is CSARDGPRRRDTQYF. The CDR3 nucleotides are TGCAGTGCTAGAGACGGCCCTAGGAGACGGGATACGCAGTATTTT.

J is TRBJ2-7 and V is TRBV5-4; 10 bases fit TRBD1. Germline V gives CDR1 SGHNT, CDR2 YYREEE (reference sequence). Germline trimming cut 3 bases from V and 3 bases from J; bases unmatched to any gene: 9. CDR3 size: 16 residues. The CDR3 DNA reads as TGTGCCAGCAGCTCCTCGAGGGGGACAGGGGTCTACGAGCAGTACTTC. It is translated as CASSSSRGTGVYEQYF.

This clonotype has ten or more counts. The V call is TRBV7-9, the J call TRBJ2-5; 10 bases align to TRBD1. The germline V gene has CDR1 SEHNR and CDR2 FQNEAQ (reference sequence). This CDR3 is built from 16 residues. V lost 5 bases to trimming and J lost 0 bases; unmatched junction nucleotides: 6. This CDR3 is CASSGTGVLYQETQYF. The CDR3, as DNA: TGTGCCAGCAGCGGGACAGGGGTCCTGTACCAAGAGACCCAGTACTTC.

The chain links TRBV4-1 to TRBJ2-1; no firm D call. V was cut by 0 bases and J by 7 bases, with 10 bases left in between. Germline V gene data show CDR1 as MGHRA and CDR2 as YSYEKL. CDR3 length: 14 amino acids. The CDR3 loop is CASSQENRLNEQFF. CDR3 nucleotides: TGCGCCAGCAGCCAAGAAAACAGATTGAATGAGCAGTTCTTC.

This clonotype showed up just a few times. This rearrangement joins TRBV6-5 to TRBJ1-1, with a possible D match to TRBD1 (6 bases). The CDR3 has 14 residues. Looked up from germline, CDR1 is MNHEY and CDR2 is SVGAGI. Trimming stripped 4 bases from V and 7 bases from J, with 16 bases between. CDR3 in DNA: TGTGCCAGCAGTTGGAGACGGGGACACAGTGAAGCTTTCTTT. This gives the protein CASSWRRGHSEAFF.

Only a few counts were recorded for this clonotype. V is TRBV19 and J is TRBJ2-1; the D gene is possibly TRBD1 (5 bases). The CDR3 spans 13 residues. Trimming cost V 5 bases and J 9 bases, with 14 bases left between them. Germline CDR1 is LNHDA and CDR2 is SQIVND (reference sequence). CDR3 bases: TGTGCCAGTAGTCTTCCTCCAGGGCGTGAGCAGTTCTTC. Amino acids: CASSLPPGREQFF.

Ten or more counts support this clonotype. This rearrangement joins TRBV7-8 to TRBJ2-7; TRBD2 aligns across 8 bases. Trimming removed 5 bases from V and 6 bases from J; junction bases left unmatched: 15. Germline V CDR1 and CDR2: SGHVS, FQNEAQ. This CDR3 contains 16 residues. In DNA form, the CDR3 reads TGTGCCAGCAGCCCTTACTCCGGGACTAGGGCCCTCGAGCAGTACTTC. It codes for CASSPYSGTRALEQYF.

Turning to this clonotype: One junction end disagrees with the germline gene, perhaps due to a read error. The genes are TRBV2 and TRBJ2-1; D might be TRBD2 (5 bases). The CDR3 contains 15 residues. Germline CDR1 and CDR2: SNHLY and FYNNEI. The CDR3 sequence is CARSEAVSSYNEQFF. Here the CDR3 DNA reads TGTGCCAGAAGTGAAGCGGTTAGCTCCTACAATGAGCAGTTCTTC.

In its sample, this clonotype was seen many times. The chain carries TRBV29-1 and TRBJ1-2; possible D gene TRBD1, 5 bases. Trimming removed 3 bases at V and 4 bases at J, with 9 bases between. Germline CDR1 is SQVTM and CDR2 is ANQGSEA. This CDR3 comprises 12 residues. The CDR3: CSVDGGAYGYTF. The CDR3 region has the DNA TGCAGCGTTGACGGAGGGGCCTATGGCTACACCTTC. Full variable domain (missing parts from reference TRBV29-1 and TRBJ1-2): SAVISQKPSRDICQRGTSLTIQCQVDSQVTMMFWYRQQPGQSLTLIATANQGSEATYESGFVIDKFPISRPNLTFSTLTVSNMSPEDSSIYLCSVDGGAYGYTFGSGTRLTVV.

This clonotype was observed a few times. The J gene is TRBJ2-7, the V gene TRBV7-3; D possibly corresponds to TRBD2 (6 bases). CDR1 and CDR2 (germline): SGHTA, FQGTGA. The CDR3 has 15 amino acids. The germline V and J ends were trimmed by 2 bases and 2 bases, with 13 bases remaining between them. CDR3 region: CASSLDSGLPYEQYF. For the CDR3, the DNA is TGTGCCAGCAGCTTAGACTCGGGACTCCCCTACGAGCAGTACTTC.

This clonotype occurred many times. The chain uses TRBV11-2 and TRBJ1-1, with 7 bases lining up with TRBD1. The CDR3 covers 17 residues. V lost 7 bases, J lost 1 base, and 15 bases stayed unmatched. The germline CDR1 and CDR2 sequences are SGHAT and FQNNGV. As DNA, the CDR3 is TGTGCCAGCAATTCTTGGCACAGACAGGGAACGAACACTGAAGCTTTCTTT. Amino acids: CASNSWHRQGTNTEAFF.

This clonotype came up many times. The chain couples TRBV7-9 to TRBJ2-1, with D perhaps matching TRBD1 (5 bases). Germline CDR1 and CDR2: SEHNR and FQNEAQ (reference sequence). This CDR3 is 14 amino acids long. V lost 4 bases and J lost 7, with 14 bases in between. CDR3 coding DNA: TGTGCCAGCAGCTCGAGGCAGGGCTTGAATGAGCAGTTCTTC. It translates to CASSSRQGLNEQFF.